A single sample is the source of the 29 T cell receptor beta chains below, sequenced in a study of beta chain features in type 1 diabetes. Study observations and caveats: TCRB CDR3s were moderately but significantly shorter in Type 1 diabetes patients in all four CD4+ subsets.

Their specific antigens are unknown. Expressed TCRB transcripts were sequenced because the isolated RNA had all been reverse transcribed beforehand. Profiling relied on immunoSEQ multiplex PCR, and the TCRdb table lists in-frame clones only, not all of them. This table has approximately 50,000 clones, approximately 45% appearing once. The sequencing sample was made of Tregs from blood. Receptor source: a man aged 25 to 45 with type 1 diabetes.

There are a few counts of this clone. The chain has TRBV7-6 and TRBJ2-7, with TRBD2 matching 14 bases. The CDR3 is made up of 19 amino acids. The trim removed 2 bases at V and 7 bases at J, leaving 16 bases unmatched. Per the germline V gene, CDR1 is SGHVS and CDR2 is FNYEAQ. CDR3 nucleotide sequence: TGTGCCAGCAGCTTAAGGGGGACAGGGGGGACTAGCGGGAGAGGAGAGCAGTACTTC. It encodes CASSLRGTGGTSGRGEQYF.

The V and J genes are TRBV19 and TRBJ2-1; D uncertain. V lost 4 bases, J lost 5 bases, and 12 bases lay in between. CDR3 length: 14 residues. Germline V lookup: CDR1 LNHDA, CDR2 SQIVND (reference sequence). CDR3 amino acids: CASSNISPHNEQFF. CDR3 nucleotide sequence: TGTGCCAGTAGTAACATTAGCCCGCACAATGAGCAGTTCTTC.

V and J are TRBV5-1 and TRBJ2-1; 12 positions agree with TRBD2. Germline V gene data show CDR1 as SGHRS and CDR2 as YFSETQ. The CDR3 length is 16 residues. The junction had 10 bases not matched to a gene; V was cut back by 6 bases and J by 6 bases. CDR3: CASTPGLAGGRNEQFF. CDR3 DNA: TGCGCCAGCACCCCTGGGCTAGCGGGAGGGCGCAATGAGCAGTTCTTC.

Points on this clone: Its ends do not fully match the called genes, so a read error is possible. This sequence joins TRBV6-4 and TRBJ1-2; no clear D. The CDR3 has 16 residues. Germline CDR1 reads MRHNA; CDR2 reads SNTAGT. Written as DNA, the CDR3 is TGTGCCAGCAGTGACTCGACCCCAGGTGTTTCAAATGGCCACACCTTC. This codes for CASSDSTPGVSNGHTF.

V usage is TRBV7-2 and J usage is TRBJ2-1; possibly TRBD1 for D (6 bases). Germline V gene lookup returns CDR1 SGHTA and CDR2 FQGNSA. This CDR3 is built from 14 residues. Trimming pared 7 bases from V and 10 bases from J, leaving 20 bases between. CDR3 nucleotides: TGTGCCAGCACCGCGATCAGGGGCGCAGGGGAGCAGTTCTTC. Protein sequence: CASTAIRGAGEQFF.

This chain joins TRBV6-1 and TRBJ2-3, with a possible D match to TRBD1 (5 bases). The germline gives CDR1 MNHNS, CDR2 SASEGT. There are 15 residues in the CDR3. V lost 7 bases and J lost 0, with 14 bases in between. For the CDR3, the DNA is TGTGCCAGCACCCGACAGAGACACAGCACAGATACGCAGTATTTT. This translates into CASTRQRHSTDTQYF.

V usage is TRBV11-1 and J usage is TRBJ2-7; 10 nucleotides agree with TRBD2. Looked up from germline, CDR1 is SGHAT and CDR2 is FQDESV (reference sequence). The CDR3 runs to 18 residues. J gave up 0 bases and V 5 bases, and 13 bases lay outside the gene matches. The DNA of the CDR3 is TGTGCCAGCAGCACCATCCCGGGACTAGCGACGAGCTCCTACGAGCAGTACTTC. This sequence encodes CASSTIPGLATSSYEQYF.

This chain's CDR3 is CASSEGLIRSGANVLTF. The CDR3 DNA is TGTGCCAGCTCAGAGGGACTGATTAGATCTGGGGCCAACGTCCTGACTTTC. The gene calls are TRBV18 and TRBJ2-6; perhaps TRBD2 as D (6 bases). The CDR3 length is 17 residues. CDR1 is KGHSH and CDR2 is LQKENI in the germline V gene. The V end was cut by 5 bases, the J end by 1 base, with 15 bases between.

This clone has more than one count but fewer than ten. The rearrangement links TRBV30 to TRBJ2-6; the D gene is possibly TRBD1 (5 bases). Trimming removed 2 bases from V and 2 bases from J, with 7 bases in between. The CDR3 contains 14 residues. Germline loops: CDR1 GTSNPN, CDR2 SVGIG (reference sequence). The CDR3 DNA reads as TGTGCCTGGAGTCCAGGGCCTGGGGCCAACGTCCTGACTTTC. This translates into CAWSPGPGANVLTF. Using reference TRBV30 and TRBJ2-6 for the parts outside the CDR3, the full variable domain is SQTIHQWPATLVQPVGSPLSLECTVEGTSNPNLYWYRQAAGRGLQLLFYSVGIGQISSEVPQNLSASRPQDRQFILSSKKLLLSDSGFYLCAWSPGPGANVLTFGAGSRLTVL.

The V call is TRBV7-2, the J call TRBJ2-5, with D perhaps TRBD1 (6 bases). TRBJ2-7 explains the end of the DNA better; the J call may be wrong. This CDR3 region has 17 residues. The germline V gene has CDR1 SGHTA and CDR2 FQGNSA. CDR3 DNA sequence: TGTGCCAGCAGCTCTCGACCCCCGAGGACAGCGTCCTACGAGCAGTACTTC. Its protein product is CASSSRPPRTASYEQYF.

The chain recombines TRBV7-2 with TRBJ2-1; 8 bases fit TRBD1. The CDR3 spans 16 residues. J gave up 7 bases and V 1 base, and 9 bases lay outside the gene matches. Germline V gene lookup returns CDR1 SGHTA and CDR2 FQGNSA. The CDR3 DNA is TGTGCCAGCAGCTTAGGAGGATGGCAGGGGGCAAATGAGCAGTTCTTC. Its protein is CASSLGGWQGANEQFF.

V and J are TRBV6-6 and TRBJ2-1; TRBD1 might be the D (5 bases). The V and J ends lost 4 bases and 6 bases respectively, with 16 bases between them. In germline, CDR1 is MNHNY, CDR2 SVGAGI (reference sequence). The length of the CDR3 is 15 residues. This chain's CDR3 is CASSSRTLGANEQFF. In nucleotides, the CDR3 is TGTGCCAGCAGTTCCCGGACGCTTGGGGCCAATGAGCAGTTCTTC.

CDR3 residues: CASTRGAGKGYEQYF. The CDR3 coding sequence is TGTGCCAGCACCAGAGGGGCGGGAAAGGGCTACGAGCAGTACTTC. The J gene is TRBJ2-5, the V gene TRBV2; D may be TRBD2 (6 bases). The end of the DNA fits TRBJ2-7 better, so the J call may be wrong. Germline loops: CDR1 SNHLY, CDR2 FYNNEI. The CDR3 has 15 amino acids.

The rearrangement links TRBV18 to TRBJ2-7; D is possibly TRBD2 (7 bases). The germline gives CDR1 KGHSH, CDR2 LQKENI. This CDR3 region has 16 residues. V lost 3 bases and J 0 bases, leaving 15 bases between the germline ends. In DNA, the CDR3 is TGTGCCAGCTCACCTAGGGGGGGAAGAAGCTCCTACGAGCAGTACTTC. This gives the protein CASSPRGGRSSYEQYF.

This clone was detected only a few times. The chain has TRBV28 and TRBJ2-2; D is possibly TRBD2 (5 bases). Germline V lookup: CDR1 MDHEN, CDR2 SYDVKM. The CDR3 sequence is 14 residues long. Trimming stripped 8 bases from V and 5 bases from J, with 15 bases between. The CDR3 nucleotides are TGTGCCAGCGAGGACGGGCGGAGGACCGGGGAGCTGTTTTTT. Protein product: CASEDGRRTGELFF. Full variable domain (remainder filled in from reference TRBV28 and TRBJ2-2): DVKVTQSSRYLVKRTGEKVFLECVQDMDHENMFWYRQDPGLGLRLIYFSYDVKMKEKGDIPEGYSVSREKKERFSLILESASTNQTSMYLCASEDGRRTGELFFGEGSRLTVL.

The sample holds one count of this clone. J is TRBJ1-1 and V is TRBV21-1; the table assigns TRBD1, which was not confirmed against the DNA. TRBV21-1 is assigned pseudogene status. The CDR3 is 15 amino acids. The CDR3 region has the DNA TGTGCCAGCAGCAAAGAAAATGGCGACAGAACTGAAGCTTTCTTT. This encodes CASSKENGDRTEAFF.

The V call is TRBV14, the J call TRBJ1-4; D perhaps matches TRBD1 (5 bases). CDR1 is SGHDN, CDR2 FVKESK, per germline. The V and J ends lost 1 base and 7 bases respectively, with 7 bases between them. CDR3 size: 13 residues. CDR3 amino acids: CASSQVGGEKLFF. The CDR3 nucleotides are TGTGCCAGCAGCCAAGTCGGGGGTGAAAAACTGTTTTTT.

The chain couples TRBV15 to TRBJ2-6; the match to TRBD1 covers 9 bases. The CDR3 is made up of 18 amino acids. Trimming removed 2 bases from V and 2 bases from J; junction bases left unmatched: 7. Germline lookup yields CDR1 LNHNV and CDR2 YYDKDF (reference sequence). Written as DNA, the CDR3 is TGTGCCACCAGCAGATTTACAGGGGGCTTTGCTGGGGCCAACGTCCTGACTTTC. This codes for CATSRFTGGFAGANVLTF.

The CDR3 here is CASSPQDRFTNGYTF. CDR3 bases: TGTGCCAGCTCACCCCAAGACAGATTTACTAATGGCTACACCTTC. The chain combines TRBV18 with TRBJ1-2; weak D call: TRBD1 (5 bases). The CDR3 length is 15 residues. Between the trimmed V and J ends, which lost 3 bases and 6 bases, there was a span of 17 bases. Germline V lookup: CDR1 KGHSH, CDR2 LQKENI. Complete variable domain (other parts from reference TRBV18 and TRBJ1-2): NAGVMQNPRHLVRRRGQEARLRCSPMKGHSHVYWYRQLPEEGLKFMVYLQKENIIDESGMPKERFSAEFPKEGPSILRIQQVVRGDSAAYFCASSPQDRFTNGYTFGSGTRLTVV.

The rearrangement uses TRBV28 and TRBJ1-5, with D possibly being TRBD1 (6 bases). V lost 7 bases and J 6 bases, leaving 10 bases between the germline ends. The V gene's germline CDR1 is MDHEN and CDR2 SYDVKM. The CDR3 extends over 12 amino acids. Here the CDR3 DNA reads TGTGCCAGCAAAAAACAGGGTCAGCCCCAGCATTTT. Its translation is CASKKQGQPQHF.

CDR3 region: CASSQDGLADLLGEQYF. The CDR3 nucleotides are TGCGCCAGCAGCCAAGACGGACTAGCGGATCTCCTAGGCGAGCAGTACTTC. The genes are TRBV4-1 and TRBJ2-7, with TRBD2 identical over 10 bases. The germline CDR1 and CDR2 sequences are MGHRA and YSYEKL. The CDR3 extends over 17 amino acids. V lost 0 bases, J lost 6 bases, and 11 bases stayed unmatched.

The chain joins TRBV6-6 to TRBJ2-1; a weak D match, TRBD2 (6 bases). V was clipped by 11 bases and J by 7 bases, with 12 bases between them. In germline, CDR1 is MNHNY, CDR2 SVGAGI (reference sequence). The CDR3 length is 11 residues. The CDR3 here is CAAASENEQFF. The CDR3 nucleotides read TGTGCCGCGGCTAGCGAGAATGAGCAGTTCTTC.

The chain has TRBV5-6 and TRBJ2-5; a possible D gene is TRBD1 (6 bases). The germline V and J ends were trimmed by 1 base and 3 bases, with 10 bases remaining between them. CDR1 and CDR2 (germline): SGHDT, YYEEEE. CDR3 length: 14 residues. In DNA form, the CDR3 reads TGTGCCAGCAGCTTGACATCAGGGGAAGAGACCCAGTACTTC. Amino acid sequence: CASSLTSGEETQYF. The full variable domain, rest sourced from reference TRBV5-6 and TRBJ2-5, is DAGVTQSPTHLIKTRGQQVTLRCSPKSGHDTVSWYQQALGQGPQFIFQYYEEEERQRGNFPDRFSGHQFPNYSSELNVNALLLGDSALYLCASSLTSGEETQYFGPGTRLLVL.

The J gene is TRBJ2-5, the V gene TRBV6-1; 10 bases map to TRBD2. V was pared by 4 bases and J by 5 bases, with 16 bases of the junction left unmatched. The CDR3 sequence is 18 residues long. In germline, CDR1 is MNHNS, CDR2 SASEGT. This chain's CDR3 is CASSGQTGTSAKGETQYF. The CDR3 coding sequence is TGTGCCAGCAGTGGGCAAACGGGGACTAGCGCCAAGGGGGAGACCCAGTACTTC.

The CDR3 DNA is TGTGCCATCAGTCGGACTAGCGGGAGTGACACCGGGGAGCTGTTTTTT. It codes for CAISRTSGSDTGELFF. The V call is TRBV10-3, the J call TRBJ2-2, with 13 positions matching TRBD2. Germline trimming cut 5 bases from V and 3 bases from J; bases unmatched to any gene: 3. There are 16 residues in the CDR3. Per germline, CDR1 ENHRY and CDR2 SYGVKD.

The chain couples TRBV19 to TRBJ2-2; D remains unclear. Germline V gene sequence: CDR1 LNHDA, CDR2 SQIVND (reference sequence). Trimming took off 0 bases at V and 5 bases at J, with 7 bases between the two ends. CDR3 length: 14 amino acids. The CDR3, as DNA: TGTGCCAGTAGTATAGATAGCCTAACCGGGGAGCTGTTTTTT. Its translation is CASSIDSLTGELFF.

The rearrangement links TRBV5-4 to TRBJ1-2; the D gene is possibly TRBD1 (5 bases). Trimming pared 2 bases from V and 2 bases from J, leaving 7 bases between. This CDR3 is built from 13 residues. Germline lookup yields CDR1 SGHNT and CDR2 YYREEE (reference sequence). The CDR3 nucleotides are TGTGCCAGCAGCTTTGGGGCGAACTATGGCTACACCTTC. It is translated as CASSFGANYGYTF.

This clone was recorded at least ten times. The chain has TRBV7-2 and TRBJ2-2; D gene uncertain. The ends were cut back, 3 bases at V and 8 bases at J, with 10 bases in the middle. The CDR3 spans 13 residues. CDR1 is SGHTA, CDR2 FQGNSA, per germline. CDR3 bases: TGTGCCAGCAGCTTTCTGTCTCTGGGGGAGCTGTTTTTT. It encodes CASSFLSLGELFF.

In this sample, this clone turned up a few times. This rearrangement joins TRBV4-3 to TRBJ2-7; 8 bases map to TRBD1. Germline trimming cut 4 bases from V and 1 base from J; bases unmatched to any gene: 3. Germline V gene data show CDR1 as LGHNA and CDR2 as YSLEER. There are 14 residues in the CDR3. In nucleotides, the CDR3 is TGCGCCAGCAGCCCAGACAGGGGTTCCTACGAGCAGTACTTC. Its translation is CASSPDRGSYEQYF.